A single sample gave rise to the 31 T cell receptor beta chains below, sequenced in a study of blood T cell repertoires in COVID-19. Sequenced by immunoSEQ multiplex PCR; TCRdb stores in-frame clones only, minus some. In the table there are some 110,000 clones, 75% to 85% of which are singletons. Material: peripheral blood. These TCRs come from a man in his 70s with acute or convalescent COVID-19.

The V and J genes are TRBV2 and TRBJ2-2, with TRBD1 as a possible D gene (6 bases). Trimming took off 6 bases at V and 6 bases at J, with 14 bases between the two ends. The CDR3 is made up of 14 amino acids. Germline-derived CDR1 and CDR2 are SNHLY and FYNNEI. DNA for the CDR3: TGTGCCAGCAGCAAACAGGGTTTCTCCGGGGAGCTGTTTTTT. Residues: CASSKQGFSGELFF.

J is TRBJ2-1 and V is TRBV4-2; 9 nucleotides agree with TRBD1. The CDR3 sequence is 13 residues long. Trimming at V came to 5 bases and at J to 7 bases, leaving 3 bases not matched to a gene. Germline lookup yields CDR1 LGHNA and CDR2 YNFKEQ. CDR3 bases: TGTGCCAGCAGCGGGACAGGGAAGAATGAGCAGTTCTTC. Protein product: CASSGTGKNEQFF.

The chain is built from TRBV9 and TRBJ2-7, with D possibly matching TRBD2 (7 bases). The V gene's germline CDR1 is SGDLS and CDR2 YYNGEE. With 0 bases removed from V and 2 bases from J, the gap between germline ends came to 12 bases. CDR3 length equals 15 residues. The CDR3 nucleotides are TGTGCCAGCAGCGTAGCCGCGGGGGCTACCTACGAGCAGTACTTC. Protein product: CASSVAAGATYEQYF.

This clone was picked up one time. This CDR3 is CASSRAPGTVSYEQYF. The CDR3 DNA follows: TGTGCCAGTAGTAGGGCCCCCGGGACAGTCTCCTACGAGCAGTACTTC. The chain recombines TRBV19 with TRBJ2-7, with 7 bases identical to TRBD1. The V segment lost 4 bases and the J segment 0 bases; nucleotides outside the gene matches: 9. In germline, CDR1 is LNHDA, CDR2 SQIVND (reference sequence). The CDR3 covers 16 residues.

In the case of this clone: Other DNA sequences of this sample code for an identical CDR3. The chain joins TRBV2 to TRBJ1-1, with unresolved D. Germline V gives CDR1 SNHLY, CDR2 FYNNEI. Deletions cut 3 bases from V and 2 bases from J, with 7 bases between. The CDR3 loop spans 13 amino acids. In nucleotides, the CDR3 is TGTGCCAGCAGTGACCGGGGTAACACTGAAGCTTTCTTT. Protein sequence: CASSDRGNTEAFF.

The chain employs TRBV19 and TRBJ2-3, with 8 bases lining up with TRBD1. The CDR3 is made up of 15 amino acids. V shed 7 bases and J 4 bases; nucleotides not matched to a gene: 10. Germline assignment: CDR1 LNHDA and CDR2 SQIVND (reference sequence). The CDR3 is CASTLRTGSADTQYF. CDR3 DNA: TGTGCCAGTACCCTCCGGACAGGGTCGGCAGATACGCAGTATTTT.

The genes are TRBV27 and TRBJ2-4; TRBD2 matches 9 bases. This CDR3 is 14 amino acids long. The ends lost 6 bases at V and 2 bases at J; junction bases unmatched: 2. Germline values: CDR1 MNHEY, CDR2 SMNVEV (reference sequence). The CDR3 reads CASSLAGTKNIQYF. For the CDR3, the DNA is TGTGCCAGCAGCCTAGCGGGAACCAAAAACATTCAGTACTTC.

The rearrangement links TRBV18 to TRBJ2-7, with 10 bases fitting TRBD1. The junction had 5 bases not matched to a gene; V was cut back by 6 bases and J by 0 bases. CDR3 length: 15 residues. The germline CDR1 and CDR2 sequences are KGHSH and LQKENI. The DNA for the CDR3 is TGTGCCAGCTCGCTTGGACAGGGGGACTCCTACGAGCAGTACTTC. Translated, it gives CASSLGQGDSYEQYF.

The rearrangement uses TRBV30 and TRBJ2-6, with D perhaps matching TRBD1 (5 bases). Trimming took off 3 bases at V and 0 bases at J, with 9 bases between the two ends. This CDR3 is built from 15 residues. Per the germline V gene, CDR1 is GTSNPN and CDR2 is SVGIG (reference sequence). The CDR3, as DNA: TGTGCCTGGAGCCCAGGGCTCTCTGGGGCCAACGTCCTGACTTTC. It specifies CAWSPGLSGANVLTF.

This CDR3 is CASGQGIAYNEQFF. DNA for the CDR3: TGTGCCAGCGGACAGGGTATCGCCTACAATGAGCAGTTCTTC. The gene calls are TRBV6-5 and TRBJ2-1; TRBD1 matches at 8 bases. The CDR3 is 14 amino acids. Per germline, CDR1 MNHEY and CDR2 SVGAGI. V lost 8 bases, J lost 2 bases, and 5 bases stayed unmatched.

V usage is TRBV29-1 and J usage is TRBJ2-7, with a tentative D call TRBD1 (5 bases). The V gene lost 5 bases and the J gene lost 3 bases, with 14 bases spanning the gap. The CDR3 is 13 amino acids. CDR1 is SQVTM, CDR2 ANQGSEA, per germline. The CDR3 sequence is CSVKSLGLYEQYF. For the CDR3, the DNA is TGCAGCGTTAAAAGTCTGGGGCTCTACGAGCAGTACTTC.

The chain links TRBV27 to TRBJ2-7; TRBD1 aligns across 10 bases. This CDR3 is 15 amino acids long. Germline V gene sequence: CDR1 MNHEY, CDR2 SMNVEV (reference sequence). V was pared by 2 bases and J by 5 bases, with 6 bases of the junction left unmatched. The CDR3 sequence: CASSLMGTGADEQYF. The CDR3 DNA reads TGTGCCAGCAGTTTAATGGGGACAGGGGCCGACGAGCAGTACTTC.

This clone was recorded once. The chain employs TRBV3-1 (or the pseudogene TRBV3-2) and TRBJ2-3; TRBD1 matches 7 bases. Trimming at V came to 3 bases and at J to 0 bases, leaving 3 bases not matched to a gene. The CDR3 consists of 15 residues. Looked up from germline, CDR1 is LGHDT and CDR2 is YNNKEL (reference sequence). CDR3 nucleotide sequence: TGTGCCAGCAGCCATTACAGGGGTAGCACAGATACGCAGTATTTT. This codes for CASSHYRGSTDTQYF.

This chain links TRBV7-9 with TRBJ1-2, with D possibly being TRBD1 (5 bases). The CDR3 extends over 15 amino acids. With 2 bases removed from V and 4 bases from J, the gap between germline ends came to 14 bases. Germline CDR1 reads SEHNR; CDR2 reads FQNEAQ (reference sequence). The CDR3 sequence is CASSLREGTGYGYTF. The DNA of the CDR3 is TGTGCCAGCAGCTTAAGGGAGGGGACCGGCTATGGCTACACCTTC.

This rearrangement joins TRBV5-1 to TRBJ2-3; 10 bases are a match to TRBD2. The trim removed 4 bases at V and 4 bases at J, leaving 3 bases unmatched. The CDR3 runs to 14 residues. Germline CDR1 reads SGHRS; CDR2 reads YFSETQ. In nucleotides, the CDR3 is TGCGCCAGCAGCCGTAGCGGGAGGTCAGATACGCAGTATTTT. Translated, it gives CASSRSGRSDTQYF.

This chain uses TRBV19 with TRBJ1-4, with D tentatively TRBD1 (5 bases). CDR3 length equals 14 residues. The V end was cut by 2 bases, the J end by 5 bases, with 9 bases between. The germline V gene encodes CDR1 LNHDA and CDR2 SQIVND (reference sequence). The CDR3 spells CASSIWPGNEKLFF. The CDR3 bases are TGTGCCAGTAGTATATGGCCAGGGAATGAAAAACTGTTTTTT.

The chain couples TRBV7-2 to TRBJ1-3; D is uncertain. Germline V gives CDR1 SGHTA, CDR2 FQGNSA. There are 13 residues in the CDR3. The V end lost 5 bases, the J end lost 0 bases, and 5 bases lay between the germline ends. CDR3 DNA: TGTGCCAGCAGCCGGGACTCTGGAAACACCATATATTTT. This encodes CASSRDSGNTIYF.

This chain joins TRBV6-5 and TRBJ2-2; no definite D call. Germline V gene lookup returns CDR1 MNHEY and CDR2 SVGAGI. V shed 0 bases and J shed 1 base, with 6 bases lying between them. This CDR3 has 15 residues. CDR3 protein: CASSYSPGNTGELFF. DNA for the CDR3: TGTGCCAGCAGTTACTCGCCAGGGAACACCGGGGAGCTGTTTTTT.

This clone was detected a few times. The chain recombines TRBV29-1 with TRBJ2-1; 11 bases match TRBD2. The CDR3 is 14 amino acids. The germline V gene has CDR1 SQVTM and CDR2 ANQGSEA. Trimming took 7 bases from V and 6 from J; bases not matched to a gene: 8. The CDR3 DNA is TGCAGCGCTCAATCGACTAGCGGGACCAATGAGCAGTTCTTC. It is translated as CSAQSTSGTNEQFF.

The chain uses TRBV7-9 and TRBJ2-3; D is unresolved. Deletions cut 6 bases from V and 4 bases from J, with 17 bases between. The CDR3 extends over 15 amino acids. CDR1 and CDR2 (germline): SEHNR, FQNEAQ (reference sequence). The CDR3 spells CASRLLGSGADTQYF. For the CDR3, the DNA is TGTGCCAGCAGGCTTCTAGGATCCGGAGCAGATACGCAGTATTTT.

The chain uses TRBV5-1 and TRBJ2-3; tentative D call: TRBD2 (6 bases). Germline CDR1 reads SGHRS; CDR2 reads YFSETQ. V lost 4 bases and J lost 3, with 18 bases in between. The CDR3 is 16 amino acids. The CDR3 DNA follows: TGCGCCAGCAGCGGCGGTTTGGGGGGAGCGACAGATACGCAGTATTTT. Translation gives CASSGGLGGATDTQYF.

The V and J genes are TRBV4-2 and TRBJ2-3, with 9 bases lining up with TRBD2. From germline, CDR1 is LGHNA and CDR2 YNFKEQ. This CDR3 comprises 17 residues. The ends lost 1 base at V and 6 bases at J; junction bases unmatched: 11. The CDR3 DNA sequence: TGTGCCAGCAGCCAAGGCGGTAGCGGGGGCTTCTTGGATACGCAGTATTTT. The encoded protein is CASSQGGSGGFLDTQYF.

V is TRBV19 and J is TRBJ2-7; perhaps TRBD2 as D (6 bases). CDR1 is LNHDA and CDR2 is SQIVND in the germline V gene (reference sequence). V lost 2 bases, J lost 2 bases, and 10 bases lay in between. CDR3 length equals 14 residues. The CDR3 here is CASSIWGRTYEQYF. The DNA for the CDR3 is TGTGCCAGTAGTATATGGGGGAGGACCTACGAGCAGTACTTC.

The chain has TRBV29-1 and TRBJ1-2; D call uncertain. The germline V and J ends were trimmed by 0 bases and 8 bases, with 13 bases remaining between them. The germline gives CDR1 SQVTM, CDR2 ANQGSEA. This CDR3 contains 13 residues. The CDR3 bases are TGCAGCGTTGAAGATCACGGGGATACGGGCTACACCTTC. Translation gives CSVEDHGDTGYTF.

This sequence joins TRBV28 and TRBJ1-1, with 8 bases matching TRBD1. V lost 4 bases and J lost 5; bases outside the gene matches: 6. Germline V gene lookup returns CDR1 MDHEN and CDR2 SYDVKM. CDR3 length equals 14 residues. This CDR3 is CASSSTGARTEAFF. DNA for the CDR3: TGTGCCAGCAGTTCGACAGGGGCTCGGACTGAAGCTTTCTTT.

This clone was observed a single time. V usage is TRBV7-9 and J usage is TRBJ2-3; D perhaps matches TRBD1 (6 bases). The V gene's germline CDR1 is SEHNR and CDR2 FQNEAQ (reference sequence). This CDR3 region has 17 residues. V was pared by 5 bases and J by 2 bases, with 20 bases between. The chain's CDR3 is CASSRGDTGSNTDTQYF. CDR3 sequence (DNA): TGTGCCAGCAGCCGAGGCGACACAGGGTCGAACACAGATACGCAGTATTTT.

In its sample, this clone was seen a few times. The chain is built from TRBV5-1 and TRBJ1-6; D is perhaps TRBD1 (6 bases). The CDR3 runs 16 residues. CDR1 is SGHRS, CDR2 YFSETQ, per germline. V was shortened by 0 bases and J by 9 bases, with 16 bases between the two germline ends. This CDR3 is CASSLAGGGAGSPLHF. CDR3 DNA: TGCGCCAGCAGCTTGGCCGGTGGGGGCGCGGGTTCACCCCTCCACTTT.

The chain has TRBV14 and TRBJ2-3; 8 nucleotides align to TRBD2. Germline trimming cut 0 bases from V and 2 bases from J; bases unmatched to any gene: 4. The CDR3 length is 16 residues. CDR1 and CDR2 from the germline V gene are SGHDN and FVKESK. Here the CDR3 reads CASSQDSGLVTDTQYF. CDR3 nucleotides: TGTGCCAGCAGCCAAGATTCGGGACTAGTCACAGATACGCAGTATTTT.

The table lists this clone with a count of one. The chain recombines TRBV28 with TRBJ1-2, with D uncertain. The CDR3 runs to 13 residues. CDR1 and CDR2 (germline): MDHEN, SYDVKM. V was shortened by 5 bases and J by 4 bases, with 11 bases between the two germline ends. This CDR3 reads CASSLPVPYGYTF. CDR3 nucleotide sequence: TGTGCCAGCAGTCTGCCGGTTCCCTATGGCTACACCTTC.

The chain is built from TRBV11-2 and TRBJ1-1, with TRBD1 matching over 7 bases. The germline CDR1 and CDR2 sequences are SGHAT and FQNNGV. The CDR3 contains 16 residues. Losses at the gene ends were 7 bases for V and 0 bases for J; bases not matched to a gene: 11. The CDR3 coding sequence is TGTGCCAGCACCCCTGGGACAGATCGAATGAACACTGAAGCTTTCTTT. It specifies CASTPGTDRMNTEAFF.

Only a few counts were recorded for this clone. Here the CDR3 DNA reads TGCGCCAGCAGCCCCCAGGTGGGGAACACTGAAGCTTTCTTT. Its protein is CASSPQVGNTEAFF. This rearrangement joins TRBV5-1 to TRBJ1-1; D uncertain. The CDR3 totals 14 residues. Germline V gene data show CDR1 as SGHRS and CDR2 as YFSETQ. V lost 4 bases and J lost 1, with 11 bases in between.